This TCR beta chain comes out of a study of T cell repertoires in MIS-A myocarditis. Using immunoSEQ multiplex PCR, the repertoire was profiled, and TCRdb retains in-frame clones only, with some absent. The table has more than 6,500 clones, about 78% seen once; the top ten hold roughly 19%. In its sample, this clone was seen once. V was cut by 5 bases and J by 2 bases, with 10 bases left in between. CDR1 is SGHTA, CDR2 FQGNSA, per germline. The CDR3 loop spans 15 amino acids. The sequence was collected from a man between 18 and 35 years old with fulminant myocarditis from multisystem inflammatory syndrome in adults (MIS-A) after COVID-19. The sequencing input was right inferior lung lobe tissue obtained at autopsy. The J gene is TRBJ2-6, the V gene TRBV7-2, with a tentative D call TRBD1 (7 bases). CDR3 residues: CASSRRGAGANVLTF. For the CDR3, the DNA is TGTGCCAGCAGCCGCAGGGGGGCTGGGGCCAACGTCCTGACTTTC. The variable domain in full, completed from reference TRBV7-2 and TRBJ2-6, reads GAGVSQSPSNKVTEKGKDVELRCDPISGHTALYWYRQSLGQGLEFLIYFQGNSAPDKSGLPSDRFSAERTGGSVSTLTIQRTQQEDSAVYLCASSRRGAGANVLTFGAGSRLTVL.